Below are 23 T cell receptor beta chains sequenced from a single sample in a study of Ad26.COV2.S vaccination and SARS-CoV-2 variants. Profiling relied on immunoSEQ multiplex PCR, and the TCRdb table lists in-frame clones only, not all of them. The sample carries around 300,000 clones, roughly 89% recorded once. Treatment specified: some 20 received Ad26.COV2.S at low or high dose, single or two shots; 5 received placebo; per-sample allocation not given. The study sampled participants on day 63 after the first vaccine or placebo injection. The material was peripheral blood, obtained in a trial of Ad26.COV2.S vaccine versus placebo. The receptors derive from a person between 18 and 59 years old who received the Ad26.COV2.S COVID-19 vaccine or a placebo.

The J gene is TRBJ2-7, the V gene TRBV28; possibly TRBD1 or TRBD2 for D (5 bases each). Germline values: CDR1 MDHEN, CDR2 SYDVKM. The CDR3 covers 14 residues. V dropped 6 bases and J dropped 0 bases, with 12 bases sitting between them. CDR3 DNA sequence: TGTGCCAGCAGACTTAGGGACCCCTCCTACGAGCAGTACTTC. Translating it yields CASRLRDPSYEQYF.

This clone has a single count. The rearrangement uses TRBV5-1 and TRBJ1-2; TRBD1 aligns across 7 bases. The V and J ends lost 1 base and 3 bases, in that order; junction bases with no gene match: 0. This CDR3 comprises 13 residues. CDR1 is SGHRS, CDR2 YFSETQ, per germline. The CDR3 DNA is TGCGCCAGCAGCTTGACAGGGGACTATGGCTACACCTTC. This gives the protein CASSLTGDYGYTF.

This clone was observed a handful of times. The V gene is TRBV27, the J gene TRBJ2-7; TRBD2 matches 8 bases. The germline V gene has CDR1 MNHEY and CDR2 SMNVEV (reference sequence). The junction had 10 bases not matched to a gene; V was cut back by 8 bases and J by 7 bases. This CDR3 has 13 amino acids. Written as DNA, the CDR3 is TGTGCCAGCCGGGAGAGACTAGCGCGAGAGCAGTACTTC. Translating it yields CASRERLAREQYF.

This clone came up once. CDR3 sequence: CAWTEGSVPGNTIYF. DNA of the CDR3: TGTGCCTGGACCGAGGGGTCAGTGCCTGGAAACACCATATATTTT. The rearrangement uses TRBV30 and TRBJ1-3; perhaps TRBD1 as D (5 bases). The CDR3 covers 15 residues. V was cut by 4 bases and J by 2 bases, with 15 bases left in between. CDR1 GTSNPN and CDR2 SVGIG come from the germline V gene (reference sequence).

The chain is built from TRBV5-1 and TRBJ1-5; 7 positions agree with TRBD1. V was clipped by 5 bases and J by 0 bases; unmatched bases: 2. CDR1 and CDR2 from the germline V gene are SGHRS and YFSETQ. This CDR3 spans 14 amino acids. DNA of the CDR3: TGCGCCAGCAGTAGGGACAGTAGCAATCAGCCCCAGCATTTT. Translation: CASSRDSSNQPQHF. Supplemented by reference TRBV5-1 and TRBJ1-5, the full variable domain reads KAGVTQTPRYLIKTRGQQVTLSCSPISGHRSVSWYQQTPGQGLQFLFEYFSETQRNKGNFPGRFSGRQFSNSRSEMNVSTLELGDSALYLCASSRDSSNQPQHFGDGTRLSIL.

This clone was observed once. The rearrangement joins TRBV4-3 to TRBJ1-4; no firm D call. The length of the CDR3 is 18 residues. Germline V gene lookup returns CDR1 LGHNA and CDR2 YSLEER. Trimming removed 0 bases from V and 4 bases from J, with 18 bases in between. CDR3 coding DNA: TGCGCCAGCAGCCAAGAATTTTTACACGAGAAAGATAATGAAAAACTGTTTTTT. This translates into CASSQEFLHEKDNEKLFF.

The chain couples TRBV19 to TRBJ2-1, with 13 bases that match TRBD2. The CDR3 length is 21 residues. V shed 5 bases, J shed 0 bases, and the junction held 16 bases outside the gene matches. CDR1 and CDR2 from the germline V gene are LNHDA and SQIVND (reference sequence). CDR3 residues: CASSFAGPGLAGQSSYNEQFF. The DNA for the CDR3 is TGTGCCAGTAGTTTCGCCGGACCGGGACTAGCGGGACAAAGCTCCTACAATGAGCAGTTCTTC.

This chain uses TRBV18 with TRBJ1-6, with 11 bases that match TRBD1. This CDR3 contains 16 residues. CDR1 and CDR2 (germline): KGHSH, LQKENI. With 3 bases clipped from V and 10 bases from J, the junction kept 8 bases outside the gene matches. This chain's CDR3 is CASSPHEGTGGSPLHF. CDR3 sequence (DNA): TGTGCCAGCTCACCTCACGAAGGGACAGGGGGATCACCCCTCCACTTT.

This chain uses TRBV3-1 (or the pseudogene TRBV3-2) with TRBJ2-5; TRBD2 agrees at 7 bases. The CDR3 sequence is 13 residues long. Germline values: CDR1 LGHDT, CDR2 YNNKEL (reference sequence). Unmatched junction bases numbered 4, after V lost 4 bases and J lost 5 bases. This CDR3 reads CASSPLGGETQYF. CDR3 sequence (DNA): TGTGCCAGCAGCCCCCTGGGGGGGGAGACCCAGTACTTC.

DNA for the CDR3: TGTGCCAGCTCACCACCTGCCGGGTACGAGCAGTACTTC. The encoded protein is CASSPPAGYEQYF. J is TRBJ2-7 and V is TRBV18; the D is unclear. CDR3 size: 13 residues. The germline gives CDR1 KGHSH, CDR2 LQKENI. V lost 0 bases to trimming and J lost 4 bases, with 7 bases between them.

The J gene is TRBJ1-5, the V gene TRBV4-1; tentative D call: TRBD1 (6 bases). V was shortened by 0 bases and J by 2 bases, with 14 bases between the two germline ends. The germline V gene has CDR1 MGHRA and CDR2 YSYEKL. This CDR3 is 17 amino acids long. The DNA of the CDR3 is TGCGCCAGCAGCCAAGAAACGGGGGCCCTTGGCAATCAGCCCCAGCATTTT. This codes for CASSQETGALGNQPQHF.

This clone occurred once. The J gene is TRBJ1-4, the V gene TRBV5-8, with 10 nucleotides matching TRBD1. The ends lost 4 bases at V and 7 bases at J; junction bases unmatched: 4. CDR3 length equals 14 residues. The germline gives CDR1 SGHTS, CDR2 YDEGEE. The CDR3 DNA sequence: TGTGCCAGCAGCAGGACAGGGGGTAGTGAAAAACTGTTTTTT. As protein: CASSRTGGSEKLFF.

The chain links TRBV7-9 to TRBJ1-6; 8 nucleotides line up with TRBD1. From germline, CDR1 is SEHNR and CDR2 FQNEAQ (reference sequence). The CDR3 spans 17 residues. V shed 7 bases and J 0 bases; nucleotides not matched to a gene: 8. The chain's CDR3 is CASTPDRGGSYNSPLHF. In DNA form, the CDR3 reads TGTGCCAGCACCCCCGACAGGGGCGGCTCCTATAATTCACCCCTCCACTTT.

The chain carries TRBV5-8 and TRBJ2-1; 9 nucleotides line up with TRBD1. The CDR3 is 16 residues long. The junction had 8 bases not matched to a gene; V was cut back by 4 bases and J by 3 bases. CDR1 and CDR2 (germline): SGHTS, YDEGEE. CDR3 in amino acids: CASSRQGVIDYNEQFF. CDR3 bases: TGTGCCAGCAGCCGACAGGGGGTAATCGACTACAATGAGCAGTTCTTC.

The gene calls are TRBV7-2 and TRBJ1-5; a possible D gene is TRBD1 (5 bases). CDR1 and CDR2 (germline): SGHTA, FQGNSA. CDR3 length: 16 residues. V dropped 1 base and J dropped 2 bases, with 12 bases sitting between them. CDR3 bases: TGTGCCAGCAGCTTAGTCTCCGGGGCCGGCAATCAGCCCCAGCATTTT. This sequence encodes CASSLVSGAGNQPQHF.

The V and J genes are TRBV4-3 and TRBJ1-1, with 7 bases matching TRBD1. The junction had 6 bases not matched to a gene; V was cut back by 0 bases and J by 5 bases. Looked up from germline, CDR1 is LGHNA and CDR2 is YSLEER. CDR3 length: 15 amino acids. The CDR3 DNA reads as TGCGCCAGCAGCCAAGATGGGGCAGGGGGAACTGAAGCTTTCTTT. Translated, it gives CASSQDGAGGTEAFF.

The J gene is TRBJ1-4, the V gene TRBV15, with TRBD1 matching over 7 bases. The CDR3 has 16 amino acids. Trimming cost V 2 bases and J 7 bases; bases outside gene matches: 10. CDR1 LNHNV and CDR2 YYDKDF come from the germline V gene (reference sequence). Here the CDR3 DNA reads TGTGCCACCAGCAGACGTCAGGGGGGCGATGGTGAAAAACTGTTTTTT. Its translation: CATSRRQGGDGEKLFF.

The V and J genes are TRBV18 and TRBJ2-3; no firm D call. V gave up 0 bases and J gave up 2 bases, with 6 bases separating them. The CDR3 spans 14 residues. Germline V gives CDR1 KGHSH, CDR2 LQKENI. In nucleotides, the CDR3 is TGTGCCAGCTCACCACCCGGGTACACAGATACGCAGTATTTT. Encoded protein: CASSPPGYTDTQYF.

The chain joins TRBV3-1 (or the pseudogene TRBV3-2) to TRBJ1-4, with TRBD1 matching 8 bases. The CDR3 runs to 14 residues. The V gene's germline CDR1 is LGHDT and CDR2 YNNKEL (reference sequence). The trim removed 2 bases at V and 7 bases at J, leaving 3 bases unmatched. The CDR3 sequence is CASSQQGAGEKLFF. CDR3 in DNA: TGTGCCAGCAGCCAACAGGGGGCGGGTGAAAAACTGTTTTTT.

This rearrangement joins TRBV3-1 (or the pseudogene TRBV3-2) to TRBJ1-3; the D is unclear. The length of the CDR3 is 15 residues. CDR1 and CDR2 (germline): LGHDT, YNNKEL (reference sequence). The germline V and J ends were trimmed by 3 bases and 1 base, with 10 bases remaining between them. CDR3 coding DNA: TGTGCCAGCAGCCAGAGGCGTCGGTCTGGAAACACCATATATTTT. It translates to CASSQRRRSGNTIYF.

The chain uses TRBV5-6 and TRBJ1-1; D possibly corresponds to TRBD1 (5 bases). Trimming shortened V by 6 bases and J by 1 base, and 19 bases separated the two germline ends. The germline V gene has CDR1 SGHDT and CDR2 YYEEEE. The length of the CDR3 is 16 residues. CDR3 residues: CASTSLGVMANTEAFF. CDR3 coding DNA: TGTGCCAGCACCTCCCTAGGGGTTATGGCGAACACTGAAGCTTTCTTT.

The rearrangement joins TRBV9 to TRBJ2-3, with D possibly being TRBD1 (6 bases). Germline V gene lookup returns CDR1 SGDLS and CDR2 YYNGEE. The CDR3 runs 15 residues. The V and J ends lost 1 base and 1 base respectively, with 10 bases between them. CDR3 sequence: CASSVKGDGTDTQYF. In nucleotides, the CDR3 is TGTGCCAGCAGCGTAAAGGGGGATGGCACAGATACGCAGTATTTT.

The chain joins TRBV6-5 to TRBJ1-1; TRBD1 might be the D (5 bases). The V gene's germline CDR1 is MNHEY and CDR2 SVGAGI. The CDR3 covers 14 residues. Trimming cost V 6 bases and J 0 bases, with 11 bases left between them. The CDR3 protein is CASRGTGMNTEAFF. The CDR3 DNA follows: TGTGCCAGCAGAGGGACGGGAATGAACACTGAAGCTTTCTTT.